The table lists the clone carrying this T cell receptor (beta chain) with many counts. This sample was taken from a study of T cell repertoires in cytomegalovirus infection. Study summary: Based on public TCR beta signatures, there were indications of CMV infection and of a matching HLA type.

TCRdb reanalysed the reads using MiXCR and keeps one entry per CDR3 protein. This sample has 310,000 or so distinct CDR3 sequences, with roughly 16% found just once. Sequencing was carried out using PBMCs. This sequence originates from a human donor in good health (CMV status not recorded). Some clones in this sample may be carry-over from other donors' samples.

CDR3 residues: CASSPGQGGGLNNEQFF. The CDR3, as DNA: TGTGCCAGCAGCCCTGGCCAGGGGGGGGGCCTGAACAATGAGCAGTTCTTC. The chain is built from TRBV7-2 and TRBJ2-1, with D perhaps matching TRBD1 or TRBD2 (7 bases each). V was clipped by 5 bases and J by 5 bases, with 22 bases between them. The CDR3 is 17 residues long. From germline, CDR1 is SGHTA and CDR2 FQGNSA.